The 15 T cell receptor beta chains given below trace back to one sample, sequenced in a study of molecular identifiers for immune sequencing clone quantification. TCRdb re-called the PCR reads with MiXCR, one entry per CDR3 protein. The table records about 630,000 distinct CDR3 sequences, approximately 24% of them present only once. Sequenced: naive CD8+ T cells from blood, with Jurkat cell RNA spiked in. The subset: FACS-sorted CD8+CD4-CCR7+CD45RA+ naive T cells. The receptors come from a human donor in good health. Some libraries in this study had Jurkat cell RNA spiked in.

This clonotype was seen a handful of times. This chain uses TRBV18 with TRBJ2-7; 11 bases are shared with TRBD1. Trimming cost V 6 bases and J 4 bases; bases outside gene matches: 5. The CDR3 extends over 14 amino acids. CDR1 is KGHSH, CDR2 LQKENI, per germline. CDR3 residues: CASSAGQGVYEQYF. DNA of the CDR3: TGTGCCAGCTCCGCGGGACAGGGGGTATACGAGCAGTACTTC. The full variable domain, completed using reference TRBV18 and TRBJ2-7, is NAGVMQNPRHLVRRRGQEARLRCSPMKGHSHVYWYRQLPEEGLKFMVYLQKENIIDESGMPKERFSAEFPKEGPSILRIQQVVRGDSAAYFCASSAGQGVYEQYFGPGTRLTVT.

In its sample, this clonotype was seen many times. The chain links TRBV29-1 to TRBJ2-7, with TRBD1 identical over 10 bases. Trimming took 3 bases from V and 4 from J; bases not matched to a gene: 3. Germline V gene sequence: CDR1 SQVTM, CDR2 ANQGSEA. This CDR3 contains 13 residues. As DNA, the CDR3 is TGCAGCGTTGAGACAGGGGGCGGTTACGAGCAGTACTTC. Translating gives CSVETGGGYEQYF.

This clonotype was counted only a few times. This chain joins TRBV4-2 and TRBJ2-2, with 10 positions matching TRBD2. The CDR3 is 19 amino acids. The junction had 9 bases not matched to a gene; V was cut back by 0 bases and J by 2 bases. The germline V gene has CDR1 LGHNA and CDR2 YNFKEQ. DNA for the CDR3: TGTGCCAGCAGCCAAGAAGAGGGCCTAGCGGGAGTAAACACCGGGGAGCTGTTTTTT. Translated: CASSQEEGLAGVNTGELFF.

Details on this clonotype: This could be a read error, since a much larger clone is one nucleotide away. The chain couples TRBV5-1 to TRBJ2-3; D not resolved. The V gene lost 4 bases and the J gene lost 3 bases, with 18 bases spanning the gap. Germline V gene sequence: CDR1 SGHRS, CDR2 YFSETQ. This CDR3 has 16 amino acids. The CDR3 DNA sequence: TGCGCCAGCAGCGACTTGGACGAGTCGAGGACAGATACGCAGTATTTT. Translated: CASSDLDESRTDTQYF.

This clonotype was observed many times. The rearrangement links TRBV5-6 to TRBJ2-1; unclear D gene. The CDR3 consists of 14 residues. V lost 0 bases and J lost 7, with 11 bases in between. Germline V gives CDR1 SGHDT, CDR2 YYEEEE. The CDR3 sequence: CASSLGPARNEQFF. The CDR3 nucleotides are TGTGCCAGCAGCTTGGGTCCGGCACGTAATGAGCAGTTCTTC.

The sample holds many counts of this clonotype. The CDR3 sequence: CASNANAFYEQYF. Written as DNA, the CDR3 is TGTGCCAGCAACGCTAACGCTTTTTACGAGCAGTACTTC. This chain uses TRBV6-1 with TRBJ2-7; no clear D. This CDR3 comprises 13 residues. The V gene's germline CDR1 is MNHNS and CDR2 SASEGT. Trimming took off 7 bases at V and 4 bases at J, with 14 bases between the two ends.

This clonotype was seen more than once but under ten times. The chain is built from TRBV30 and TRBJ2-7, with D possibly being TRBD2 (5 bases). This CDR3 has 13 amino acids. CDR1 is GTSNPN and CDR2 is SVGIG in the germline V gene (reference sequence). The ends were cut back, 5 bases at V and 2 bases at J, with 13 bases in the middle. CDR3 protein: CAWVGENTYEQYF. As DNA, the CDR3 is TGTGCCTGGGTTGGGGAGAACACCTACGAGCAGTACTTC.

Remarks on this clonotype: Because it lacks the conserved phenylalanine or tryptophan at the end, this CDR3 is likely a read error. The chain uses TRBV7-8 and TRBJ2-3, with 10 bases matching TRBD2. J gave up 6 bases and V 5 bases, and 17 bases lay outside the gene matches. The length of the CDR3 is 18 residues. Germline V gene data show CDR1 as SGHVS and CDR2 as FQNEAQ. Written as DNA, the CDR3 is TGTGCCAGCAGCGCCGAGCGGCTAGCGGGGGCCTTATCGGATACGCAGTATGTT. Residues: CASSAERLAGALSDTQYV.

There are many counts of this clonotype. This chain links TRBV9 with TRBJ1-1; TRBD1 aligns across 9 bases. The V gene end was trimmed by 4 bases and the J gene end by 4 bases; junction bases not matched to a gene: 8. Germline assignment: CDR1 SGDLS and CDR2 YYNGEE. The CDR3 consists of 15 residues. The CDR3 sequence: CASSPTGGRGTEAFF. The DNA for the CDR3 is TGTGCCAGCAGCCCAACAGGGGGCCGTGGCACTGAAGCTTTCTTT.

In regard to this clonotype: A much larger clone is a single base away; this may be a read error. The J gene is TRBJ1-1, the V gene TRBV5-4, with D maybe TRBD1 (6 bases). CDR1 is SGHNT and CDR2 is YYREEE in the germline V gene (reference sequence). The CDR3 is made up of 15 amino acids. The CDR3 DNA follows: TGTGCCAGCAGCTTGGTAGGGGGGGCAGGTACTGAAGCTTCCTTT. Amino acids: CASSLVGGAGTEASF. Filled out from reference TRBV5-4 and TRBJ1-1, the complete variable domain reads ETGVTQSPTHLIKTRGQQVTLRCSSQSGHNTVSWYQQALGQGPQFIFQYYREEENGRGNFPPRFSGLQFPNYSSELNVNALELDDSALYLCASSLVGGAGTEASFGQGTRLTVV.

This CDR3 reads CASSSYTFYEQFF. In DNA form, the CDR3 reads TGTGCCAGCAGTTCCTATACCTTCTACGAGCAGTTCTTC. V usage is TRBV28 and J usage is TRBJ2-7; no clear D gene. The DNA end favors TRBJ2-1, so the J call may be wrong. The CDR3 contains 13 residues. From germline, CDR1 is MDHEN and CDR2 SYDVKM.

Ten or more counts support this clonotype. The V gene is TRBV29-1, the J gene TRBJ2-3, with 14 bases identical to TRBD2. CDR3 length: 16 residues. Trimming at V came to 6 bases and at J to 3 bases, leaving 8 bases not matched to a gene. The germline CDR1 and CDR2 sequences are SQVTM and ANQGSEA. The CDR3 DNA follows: TGCAGCGTAGAGGGACTAGCGGGAGTACTTACAGATACGCAGTATTTT. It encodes CSVEGLAGVLTDTQYF.

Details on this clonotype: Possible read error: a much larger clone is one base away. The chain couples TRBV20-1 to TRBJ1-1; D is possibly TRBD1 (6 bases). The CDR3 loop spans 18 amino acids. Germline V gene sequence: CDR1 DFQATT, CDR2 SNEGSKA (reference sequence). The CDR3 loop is CSASRRIKNRAQNTEASF. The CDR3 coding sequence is TGCAGTGCTAGCCGACGAATTAAAAACAGGGCCCAGAACACTGAAGCTTCCTTT.

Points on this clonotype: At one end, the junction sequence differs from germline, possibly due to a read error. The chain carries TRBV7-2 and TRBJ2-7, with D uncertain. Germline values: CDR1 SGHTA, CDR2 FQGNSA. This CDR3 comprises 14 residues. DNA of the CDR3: TGTGCCAGCAGCTTACCCGCCCCGAATGGGAAGCAATACTTC. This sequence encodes CASSLPAPNGKQYF.

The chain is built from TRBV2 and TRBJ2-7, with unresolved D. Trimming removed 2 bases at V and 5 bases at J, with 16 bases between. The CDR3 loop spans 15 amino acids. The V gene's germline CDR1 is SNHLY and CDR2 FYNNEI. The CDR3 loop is CASSESGRAGHEQYF. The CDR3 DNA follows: TGTGCCAGCAGTGAATCAGGACGGGCAGGCCACGAGCAGTACTTC.